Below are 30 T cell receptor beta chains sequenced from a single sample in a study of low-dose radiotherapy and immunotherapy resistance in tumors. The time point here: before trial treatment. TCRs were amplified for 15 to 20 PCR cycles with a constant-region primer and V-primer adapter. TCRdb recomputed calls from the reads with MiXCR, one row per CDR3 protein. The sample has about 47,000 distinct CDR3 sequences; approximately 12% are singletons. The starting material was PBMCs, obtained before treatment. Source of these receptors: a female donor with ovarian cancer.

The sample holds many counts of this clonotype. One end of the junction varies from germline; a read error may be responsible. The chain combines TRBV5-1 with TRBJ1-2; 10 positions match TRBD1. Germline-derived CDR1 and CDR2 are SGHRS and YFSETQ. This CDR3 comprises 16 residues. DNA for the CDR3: TGTGCCAGCAGCGTAACCGGGACAGGGGCAAACTATGGCTACACCTTC. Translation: CASSVTGTGANYGYTF.

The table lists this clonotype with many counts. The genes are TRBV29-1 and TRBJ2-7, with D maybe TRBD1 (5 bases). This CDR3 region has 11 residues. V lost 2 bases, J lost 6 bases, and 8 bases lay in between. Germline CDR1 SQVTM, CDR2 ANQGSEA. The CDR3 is CSVEIGAEQYF. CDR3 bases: TGCAGCGTTGAAATAGGGGCCGAGCAGTACTTC.

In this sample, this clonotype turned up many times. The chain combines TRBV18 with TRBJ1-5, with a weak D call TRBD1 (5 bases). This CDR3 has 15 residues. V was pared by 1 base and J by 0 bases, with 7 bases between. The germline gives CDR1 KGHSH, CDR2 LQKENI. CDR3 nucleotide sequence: TGTGCCAGCTCACCACTGGGGGATAGCAATCAGCCCCAGCATTTT. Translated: CASSPLGDSNQPQHF.

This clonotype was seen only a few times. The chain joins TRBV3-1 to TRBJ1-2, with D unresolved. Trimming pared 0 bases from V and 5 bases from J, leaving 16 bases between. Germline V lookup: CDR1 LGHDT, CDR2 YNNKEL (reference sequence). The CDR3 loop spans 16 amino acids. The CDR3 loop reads CASSQESLTARYGYTF. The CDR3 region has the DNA TGTGCCAGCAGCCAAGAATCTCTGACGGCTCGATATGGCTACACCTTC.

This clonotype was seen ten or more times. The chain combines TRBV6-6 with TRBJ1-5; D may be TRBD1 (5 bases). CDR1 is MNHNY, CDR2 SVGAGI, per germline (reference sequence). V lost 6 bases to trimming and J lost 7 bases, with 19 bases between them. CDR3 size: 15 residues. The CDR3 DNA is TGTGCCAGCAGCCAACTCGGGCAGGGCGGGCAGCCCCAGCATTTT. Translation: CASSQLGQGGQPQHF.

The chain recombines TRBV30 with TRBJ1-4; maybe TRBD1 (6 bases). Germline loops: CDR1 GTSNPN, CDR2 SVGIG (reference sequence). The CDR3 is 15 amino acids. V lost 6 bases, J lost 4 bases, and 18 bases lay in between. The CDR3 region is CACTFGGQVNEKLFF. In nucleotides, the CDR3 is TGTGCCTGCACCTTCGGGGGGCAGGTTAATGAAAAACTGTTTTTT.

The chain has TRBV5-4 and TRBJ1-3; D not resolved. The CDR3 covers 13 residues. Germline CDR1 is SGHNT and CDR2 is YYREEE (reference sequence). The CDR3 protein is CASGVISGNTIYF. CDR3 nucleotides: TGTGCTAGCGGGGTGATCTCTGGAAACACCATATATTTT.

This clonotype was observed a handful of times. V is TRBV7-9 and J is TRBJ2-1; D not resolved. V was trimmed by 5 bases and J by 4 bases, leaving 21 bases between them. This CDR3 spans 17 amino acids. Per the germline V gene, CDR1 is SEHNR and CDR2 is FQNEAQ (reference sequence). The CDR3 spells CASSLPLSRGLYNEQFF. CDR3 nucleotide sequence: TGTGCCAGCAGCCTGCCTCTTAGTCGTGGTCTGTACAATGAGCAGTTCTTC. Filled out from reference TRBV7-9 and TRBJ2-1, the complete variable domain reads DTGVSQNPRHKITKRGQNVTFRCDPISEHNRLYWYRQTLGQGPEFLTYFQNEAQLEKSRLLSDRFSAERPKGSFSTLEIQRTEQGDSAMYLCASSLPLSRGLYNEQFFGPGTRLTVL.

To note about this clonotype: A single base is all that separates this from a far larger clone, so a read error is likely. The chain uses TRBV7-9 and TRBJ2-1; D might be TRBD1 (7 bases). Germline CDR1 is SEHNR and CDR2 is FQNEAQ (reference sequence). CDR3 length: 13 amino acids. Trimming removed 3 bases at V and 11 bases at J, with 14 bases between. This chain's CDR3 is CASSLSQGGQQFF. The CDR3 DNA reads TGTGCCAGCAGCTTGAGTCAGGGGGGTCAGCAGTTCTTC.

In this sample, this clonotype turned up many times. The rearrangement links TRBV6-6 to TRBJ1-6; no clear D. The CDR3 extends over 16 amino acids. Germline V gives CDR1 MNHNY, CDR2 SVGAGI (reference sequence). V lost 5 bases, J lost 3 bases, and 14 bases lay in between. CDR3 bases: TGTGCCAGCAGTGACCCCGGGATCTTCTATAATTCACCCCTCCACTTT. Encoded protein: CASSDPGIFYNSPLHF.

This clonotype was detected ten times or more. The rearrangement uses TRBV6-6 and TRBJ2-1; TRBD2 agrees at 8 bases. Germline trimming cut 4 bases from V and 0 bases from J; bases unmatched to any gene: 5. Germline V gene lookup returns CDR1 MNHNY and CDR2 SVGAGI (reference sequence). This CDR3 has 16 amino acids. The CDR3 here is CASSFTSGRSYNEQFF. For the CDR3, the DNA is TGTGCCAGCAGTTTTACTAGCGGTCGCTCCTACAATGAGCAGTTCTTC.

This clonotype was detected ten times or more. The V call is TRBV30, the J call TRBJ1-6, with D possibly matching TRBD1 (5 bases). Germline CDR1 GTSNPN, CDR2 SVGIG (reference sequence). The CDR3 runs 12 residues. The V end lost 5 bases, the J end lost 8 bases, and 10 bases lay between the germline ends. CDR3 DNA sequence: TGTGCCTGGGGGGCGGTTGATTCACCCCTCCACTTT. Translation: CAWGAVDSPLHF. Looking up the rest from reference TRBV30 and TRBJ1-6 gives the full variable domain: SQTIHQWPATLVQPVGSPLSLECTVEGTSNPNLYWYRQAAGRGLQLLFYSVGIGQISSEVPQNLSASRPQDRQFILSSKKLLLSDSGFYLCAWGAVDSPLHFGNGTRLTVT.

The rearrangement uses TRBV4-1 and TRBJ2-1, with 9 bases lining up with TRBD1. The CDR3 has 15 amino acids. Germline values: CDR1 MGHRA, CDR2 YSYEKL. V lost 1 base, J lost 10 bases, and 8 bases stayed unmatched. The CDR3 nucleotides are TGCGCCAGCAGCCAAGTAGGGACAGGGCGTTTGGAGCAGTTCTTC. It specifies CASSQVGTGRLEQFF.

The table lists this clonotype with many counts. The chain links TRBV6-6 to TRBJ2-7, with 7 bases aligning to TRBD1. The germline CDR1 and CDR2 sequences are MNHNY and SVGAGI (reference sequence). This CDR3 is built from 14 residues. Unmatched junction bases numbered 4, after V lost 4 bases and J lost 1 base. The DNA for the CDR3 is TGTGCCAGCAGTTCTCGGGACAGATCCTACGAGCAGTACTTC. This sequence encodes CASSSRDRSYEQYF.

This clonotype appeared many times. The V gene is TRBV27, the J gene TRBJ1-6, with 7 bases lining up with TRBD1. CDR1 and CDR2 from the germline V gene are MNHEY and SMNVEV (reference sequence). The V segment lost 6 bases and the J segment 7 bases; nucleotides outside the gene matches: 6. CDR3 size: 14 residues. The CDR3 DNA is TGTGCCAGCAGACTTACAGGGGCGAATTCACCCCTCCACTTT. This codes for CASRLTGANSPLHF.

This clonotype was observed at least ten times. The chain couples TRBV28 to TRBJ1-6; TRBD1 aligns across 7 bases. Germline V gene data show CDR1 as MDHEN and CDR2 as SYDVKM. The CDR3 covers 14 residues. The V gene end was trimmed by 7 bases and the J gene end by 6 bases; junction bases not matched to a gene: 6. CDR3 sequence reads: CASTLGTANSPLHF. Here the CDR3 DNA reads TGTGCCAGCACCTTGGGGACAGCTAATTCACCCCTCCACTTT.

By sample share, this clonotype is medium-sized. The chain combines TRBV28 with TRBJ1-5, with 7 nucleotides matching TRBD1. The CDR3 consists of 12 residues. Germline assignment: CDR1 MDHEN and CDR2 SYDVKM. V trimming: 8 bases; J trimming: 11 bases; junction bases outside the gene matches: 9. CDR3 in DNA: TGTGCCAGCCTTCCCCCGACAGGGTCCCAGCATTTT. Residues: CASLPPTGSQHF.

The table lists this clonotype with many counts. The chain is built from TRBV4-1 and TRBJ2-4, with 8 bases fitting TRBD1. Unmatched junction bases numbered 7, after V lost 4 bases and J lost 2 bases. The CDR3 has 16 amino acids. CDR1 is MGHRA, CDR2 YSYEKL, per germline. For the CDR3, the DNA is TGCGCCAGCAGCCCCCGGACAGGGATAACCAAAAACATTCAGTACTTC. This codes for CASSPRTGITKNIQYF.

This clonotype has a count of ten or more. The CDR3 coding sequence is TGCAGTGCTAGAGATCTCCGGGGGCAAGAGACCCAGTACTTC. It codes for CSARDLRGQETQYF. V gene TRBV20-1 combines with J gene TRBJ2-5; a possible D gene is TRBD2 (6 bases). The germline V gene encodes CDR1 DFQATT and CDR2 SNEGSKA (reference sequence). There are 14 residues in the CDR3. The V end lost 0 bases, the J end lost 2 bases, and 10 bases lay between the germline ends.

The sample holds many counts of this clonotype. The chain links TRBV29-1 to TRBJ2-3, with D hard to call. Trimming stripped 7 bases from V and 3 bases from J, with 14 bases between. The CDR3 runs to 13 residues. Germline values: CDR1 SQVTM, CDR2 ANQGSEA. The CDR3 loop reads CSALGVETDTQYF. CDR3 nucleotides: TGCAGCGCCTTAGGTGTCGAGACAGATACGCAGTATTTT.

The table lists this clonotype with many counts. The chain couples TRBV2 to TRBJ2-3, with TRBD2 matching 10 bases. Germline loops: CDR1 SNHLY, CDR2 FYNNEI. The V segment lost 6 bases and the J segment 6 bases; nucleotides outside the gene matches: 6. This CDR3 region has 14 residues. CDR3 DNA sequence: TGTGCCAGCAGAAGCGGGGGGGCCGTTGATACGCAGTATTTT. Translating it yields CASRSGGAVDTQYF.

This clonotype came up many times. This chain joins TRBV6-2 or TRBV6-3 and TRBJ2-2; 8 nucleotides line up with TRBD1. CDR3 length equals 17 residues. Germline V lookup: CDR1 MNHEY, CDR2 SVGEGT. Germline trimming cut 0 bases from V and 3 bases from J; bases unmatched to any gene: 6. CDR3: CASSYSTDREDTGELFF. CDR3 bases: TGTGCCAGCAGTTACTCGACGGACAGGGAGGACACCGGGGAGCTGTTTTTT.

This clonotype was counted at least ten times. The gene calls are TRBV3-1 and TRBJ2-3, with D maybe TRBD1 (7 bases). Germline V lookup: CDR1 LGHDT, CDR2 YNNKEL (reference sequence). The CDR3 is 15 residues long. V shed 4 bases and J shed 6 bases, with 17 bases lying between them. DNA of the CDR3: TGTGCCAGCAGCCTCAGGGGGGTCCTGGTGGATACGCAGTATTTT. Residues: CASSLRGVLVDTQYF.

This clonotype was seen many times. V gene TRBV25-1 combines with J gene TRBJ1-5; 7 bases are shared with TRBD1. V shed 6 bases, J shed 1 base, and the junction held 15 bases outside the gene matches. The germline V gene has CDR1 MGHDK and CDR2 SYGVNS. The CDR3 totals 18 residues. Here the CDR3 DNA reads TGTGCCAGCAGCTCACCCCGGCAGGGGGAAAGGAGCAATCAGCCCCAGCATTTT. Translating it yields CASSSPRQGERSNQPQHF.

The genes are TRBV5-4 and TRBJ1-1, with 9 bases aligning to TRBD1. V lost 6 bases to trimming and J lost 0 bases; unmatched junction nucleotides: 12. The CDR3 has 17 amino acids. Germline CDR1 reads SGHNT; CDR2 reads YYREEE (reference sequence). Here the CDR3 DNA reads TGTGCCAGCAACGGAGGACAGGGGCCCCTGGTGAACACTGAAGCTTTCTTT. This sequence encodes CASNGGQGPLVNTEAFF. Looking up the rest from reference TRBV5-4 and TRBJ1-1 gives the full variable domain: ETGVTQSPTHLIKTRGQQVTLRCSSQSGHNTVSWYQQALGQGPQFIFQYYREEENGRGNFPPRFSGLQFPNYSSELNVNALELDDSALYLCASNGGQGPLVNTEAFFGQGTRLTVV.

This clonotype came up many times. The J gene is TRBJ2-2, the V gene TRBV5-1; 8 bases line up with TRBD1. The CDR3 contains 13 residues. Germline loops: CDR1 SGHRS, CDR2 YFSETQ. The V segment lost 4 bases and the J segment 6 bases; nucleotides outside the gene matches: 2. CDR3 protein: CASSPQGAGELFF. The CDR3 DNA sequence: TGCGCCAGCAGCCCACAGGGGGCCGGGGAGCTGTTTTTT.

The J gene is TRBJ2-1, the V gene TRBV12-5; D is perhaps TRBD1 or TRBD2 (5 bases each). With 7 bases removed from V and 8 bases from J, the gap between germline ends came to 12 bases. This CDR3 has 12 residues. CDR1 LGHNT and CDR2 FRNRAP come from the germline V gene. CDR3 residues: CASALGVYEQFF. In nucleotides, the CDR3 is TGTGCTAGTGCCTTGGGGGTGTATGAGCAGTTCTTC.

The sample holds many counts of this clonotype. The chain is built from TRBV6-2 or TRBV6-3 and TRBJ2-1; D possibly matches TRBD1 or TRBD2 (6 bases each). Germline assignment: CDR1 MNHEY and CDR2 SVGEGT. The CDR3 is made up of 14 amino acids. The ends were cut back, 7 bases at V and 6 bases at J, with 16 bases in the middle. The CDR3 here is CASTGAGSRNEQFF. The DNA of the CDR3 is TGTGCCAGCACAGGGGCGGGATCGCGCAATGAGCAGTTCTTC.

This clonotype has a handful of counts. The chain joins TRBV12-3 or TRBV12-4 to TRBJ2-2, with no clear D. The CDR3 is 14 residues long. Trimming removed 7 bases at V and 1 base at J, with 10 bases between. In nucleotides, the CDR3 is TGTGCCAGCACCCCCGGGCAGAACACCGGGGAGCTGTTTTTT. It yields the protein CASTPGQNTGELFF.

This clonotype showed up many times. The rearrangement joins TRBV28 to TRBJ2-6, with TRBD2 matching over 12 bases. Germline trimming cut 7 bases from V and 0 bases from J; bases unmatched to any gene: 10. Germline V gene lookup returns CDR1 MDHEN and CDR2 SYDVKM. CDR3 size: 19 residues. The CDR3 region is CASTFLGTSGRSGANVLTF. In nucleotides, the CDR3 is TGTGCCAGCACCTTTCTCGGGACTAGCGGGCGCTCTGGGGCCAACGTCCTGACTTTC.